This T cell receptor (beta chain) was recorded in a study of shared clonotypes between healthy human individuals. Study-level results: When naive CD4 clonotypes were compared across several donors, about 4.8% were shared.

Notes on this clone: Antigen unknown.

Clones were sequenced by immunoSEQ multiplex PCR, and TCRdb holds only the in-frame ones, with some missing. Of approximately 2,000,000 clones detected, 85% to 95% appear once; the ten largest clones hold 0.37%. The sample taken for sequencing was naive CD4+ T cells from PBMCs. This sample's subset: CD45RA+ positively selected. The source of this sequence is a man younger than 35 in good health. Some clones in this sample may be carry-over from other donors' samples.

DNA for the CDR3: TGTGCCAGCAACGACAGGGGGCATTCACCCCTCCACTTT. It is translated as CASNDRGHSPLHF. The chain carries TRBV6-6 and TRBJ1-6; 10 bases are shared with TRBD1. The CDR3 sequence is 13 residues long. Germline CDR1 reads MNHNY; CDR2 reads SVGAGI (reference sequence). Germline trimming cut 7 bases from V and 8 bases from J; bases unmatched to any gene: 2.